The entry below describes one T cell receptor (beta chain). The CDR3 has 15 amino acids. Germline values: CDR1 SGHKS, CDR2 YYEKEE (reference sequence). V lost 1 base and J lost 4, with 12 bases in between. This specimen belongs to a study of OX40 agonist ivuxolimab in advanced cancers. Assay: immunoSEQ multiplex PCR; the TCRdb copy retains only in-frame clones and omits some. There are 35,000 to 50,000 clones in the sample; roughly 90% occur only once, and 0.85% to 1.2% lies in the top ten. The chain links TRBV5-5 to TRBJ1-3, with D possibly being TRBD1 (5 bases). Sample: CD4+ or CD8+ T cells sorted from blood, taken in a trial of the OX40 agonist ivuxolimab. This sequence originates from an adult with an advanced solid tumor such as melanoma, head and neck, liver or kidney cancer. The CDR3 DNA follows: TGTGCCAGCAGCTTGCGGCAGGGAGACGGAAACACCATATATTTT. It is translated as CASSLRQGDGNTIYF. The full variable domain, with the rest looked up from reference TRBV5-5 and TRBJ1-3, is DAGVTQSPTHLIKTRGQQVTLRCSPISGHKSVSWYQQVLGQGPQFIFQYYEKEERGRGNFPDRFSARQFPNYSSELNVNALLLGDSALYLCASSLRQGDGNTIYFGEGSWLTVV.